The 11 T cell receptor beta chains given below trace back to one sample, sequenced in a study of blood T cell repertoires in COVID-19. Clones were read by immunoSEQ multiplex PCR, and TCRdb kept only the in-frame ones, dropping some. The sample shows about 230,000 clones, around four fifths of them seen only once. The specimen sequenced was peripheral blood. All receptors derive from a woman in her 70s with active or convalescent COVID-19.

The chain joins TRBV5-1 to TRBJ2-1; D call uncertain. CDR1 and CDR2 from the germline V gene are SGHRS and YFSETQ. Trimming removed 4 bases from V and 8 bases from J, with 7 bases in between. This CDR3 has 11 residues. DNA of the CDR3: TGCGCCAGCAGCAATACATATGAGCAGTTCTTC. It translates to CASSNTYEQFF.

V and J are TRBV5-1 and TRBJ1-4; D gene ambiguous. The CDR3 has 15 residues. V was trimmed by 0 bases and J by 0 bases, leaving 6 bases between them. Germline V gives CDR1 SGHRS, CDR2 YFSETQ. The CDR3 sequence is CASSLEPTTNEKLFF. CDR3 nucleotides: TGCGCCAGCAGCTTGGAACCTACAACTAATGAAAAACTGTTTTTT.

This clone appeared a few times. This chain joins TRBV7-9 and TRBJ1-2; 7 nucleotides match TRBD1. V was clipped by 2 bases and J by 5 bases; unmatched bases: 2. CDR3 length equals 13 residues. Per the germline V gene, CDR1 is SEHNR and CDR2 is FQNEAQ (reference sequence). The CDR3 loop is CASSLTGEYGYTF. The CDR3 DNA follows: TGTGCCAGCAGCTTAACAGGGGAGTATGGCTACACCTTC.

This clone was detected once. V usage is TRBV28 and J usage is TRBJ1-2, with a possible D match to TRBD1 (6 bases). The CDR3 has 18 amino acids. Looked up from germline, CDR1 is MDHEN and CDR2 is SYDVKM. V was clipped by 7 bases and J by 5 bases, with 29 bases between them. The CDR3 region is CASIRGVGLRDRGYGYTF. In nucleotides, the CDR3 is TGTGCCAGCATCAGAGGTGTGGGTCTCAGGGATAGGGGGTATGGCTACACCTTC.

This sequence joins TRBV2 and TRBJ2-7; D unresolved. Germline V gene sequence: CDR1 SNHLY, CDR2 FYNNEI. The V and J ends lost 8 bases and 9 bases respectively, with 20 bases between them. CDR3 size: 13 residues. The CDR3, as DNA: TGTGCCAGCCGTGGTGACTGGCCCGTGGTGCAGTACTTC. The encoded protein is CASRGDWPVVQYF.

This chain links TRBV2 with TRBJ1-5, with TRBD1 identical over 9 bases. V lost 7 bases, J lost 6 bases, and 10 bases stayed unmatched. Germline V CDR1 and CDR2: SNHLY, FYNNEI. This CDR3 has 15 residues. As DNA, the CDR3 is TGTGCCAGCACTGCCCTTGGGACAGGGAGTCAGCCCCAGCATTTT. As protein: CASTALGTGSQPQHF.

V gene TRBV7-2 combines with J gene TRBJ1-2; D is perhaps TRBD1 (6 bases). V lost 0 bases and J lost 7, with 12 bases in between. The germline CDR1 and CDR2 sequences are SGHTA and FQGNSA. CDR3 length: 14 amino acids. The CDR3 reads CASSLADGGPGYTF. The CDR3 DNA reads TGTGCCAGCAGCTTAGCGGACGGGGGGCCTGGCTACACCTTC.

The chain uses TRBV28 and TRBJ1-5, with a tentative D call TRBD1 (5 bases). The V end was cut by 3 bases, the J end by 2 bases, with 11 bases between. Germline values: CDR1 MDHEN, CDR2 SYDVKM. The CDR3 has 15 amino acids. The CDR3 protein is CASSFSTGGNQPQHF. The DNA for the CDR3 is TGTGCCAGCAGTTTTTCGACGGGGGGCAATCAGCCCCAGCATTTT.

The chain combines TRBV7-2 with TRBJ2-3; 7 bases map to TRBD2. Germline V CDR1 and CDR2: SGHTA, FQGNSA. The CDR3 runs 16 residues. The ends lost 2 bases at V and 8 bases at J; junction bases unmatched: 13. CDR3 residues: CASSLRPSGTGGTQYF. The CDR3 DNA reads as TGTGCCAGCAGCTTACGGCCTAGCGGAACTGGGGGTACGCAGTATTTT.

The V call is TRBV5-1, the J call TRBJ2-5; 8 nucleotides align to TRBD1. This CDR3 has 15 residues. Trimming took 4 bases from V and 4 from J; bases not matched to a gene: 9. In germline, CDR1 is SGHRS, CDR2 YFSETQ. CDR3 region: CASSPSGQEGETQYF. The CDR3, as DNA: TGCGCCAGCAGCCCGTCGGGACAGGAGGGAGAGACCCAGTACTTC. The full variable domain, with the rest looked up from reference TRBV5-1 and TRBJ2-5, is KAGVTQTPRYLIKTRGQQVTLSCSPISGHRSVSWYQQTPGQGLQFLFEYFSETQRNKGNFPGRFSGRQFSNSRSEMNVSTLELGDSALYLCASSPSGQEGETQYFGPGTRLLVL.

V is TRBV4-2 and J is TRBJ2-2, with 9 bases that match TRBD1. With 5 bases clipped from V and 4 bases from J, the junction kept 11 bases outside the gene matches. The CDR3 length is 17 residues. Germline V lookup: CDR1 LGHNA, CDR2 YNFKEQ. CDR3 loop: CASSAQGTGHFTGELFF. The CDR3 nucleotides are TGTGCCAGCAGCGCTCAAGGGACAGGGCACTTCACCGGGGAGCTGTTTTTT.